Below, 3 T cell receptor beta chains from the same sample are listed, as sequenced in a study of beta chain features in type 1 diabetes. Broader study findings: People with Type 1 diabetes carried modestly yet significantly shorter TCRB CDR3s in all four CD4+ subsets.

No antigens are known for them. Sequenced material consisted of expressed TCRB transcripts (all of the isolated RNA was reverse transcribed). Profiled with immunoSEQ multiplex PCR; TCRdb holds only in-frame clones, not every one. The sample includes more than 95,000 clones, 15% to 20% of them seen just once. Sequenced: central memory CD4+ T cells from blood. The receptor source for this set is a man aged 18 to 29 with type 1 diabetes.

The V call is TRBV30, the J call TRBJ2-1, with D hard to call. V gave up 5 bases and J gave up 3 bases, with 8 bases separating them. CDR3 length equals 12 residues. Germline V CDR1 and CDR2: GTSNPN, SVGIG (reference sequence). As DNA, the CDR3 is TGTGCCTGGGATCTAATCTACAATGAGCAGTTCTTC. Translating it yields CAWDLIYNEQFF.

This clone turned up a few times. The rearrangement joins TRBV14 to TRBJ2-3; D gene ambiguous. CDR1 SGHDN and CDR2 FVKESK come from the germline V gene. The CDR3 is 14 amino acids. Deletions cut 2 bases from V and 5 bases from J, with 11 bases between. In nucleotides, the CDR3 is TGTGCCAGCAGCCAACGGACGGTGGTAGATACGCAGTATTTT. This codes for CASSQRTVVDTQYF.

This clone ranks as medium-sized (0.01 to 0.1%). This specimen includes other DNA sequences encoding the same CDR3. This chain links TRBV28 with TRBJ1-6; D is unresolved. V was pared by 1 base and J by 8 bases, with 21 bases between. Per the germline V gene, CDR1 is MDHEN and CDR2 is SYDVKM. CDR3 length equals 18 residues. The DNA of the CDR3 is TGTGCCAGCAGTTTATCTCGGGCGATGAAGGGAGGTCATTCACCCCTCCACTTT. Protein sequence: CASSLSRAMKGGHSPLHF.